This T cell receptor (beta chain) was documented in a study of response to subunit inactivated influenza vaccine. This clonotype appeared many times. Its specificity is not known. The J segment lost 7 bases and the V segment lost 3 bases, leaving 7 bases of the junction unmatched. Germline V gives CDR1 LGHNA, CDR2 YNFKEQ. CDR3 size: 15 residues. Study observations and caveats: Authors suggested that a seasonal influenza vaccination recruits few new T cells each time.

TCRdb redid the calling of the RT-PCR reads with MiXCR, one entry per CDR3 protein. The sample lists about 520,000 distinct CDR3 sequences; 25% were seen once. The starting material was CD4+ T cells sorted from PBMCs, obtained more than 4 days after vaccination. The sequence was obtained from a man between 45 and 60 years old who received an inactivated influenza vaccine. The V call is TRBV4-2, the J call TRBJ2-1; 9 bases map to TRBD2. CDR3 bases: TGTGCCAGCAGCCAGTTAGCGGGAGTTGTTAATGAGCAGTTCTTC. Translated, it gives CASSQLAGVVNEQFF.